The sequence of this T cell receptor (beta chain) was determined in a study of identical twins. Study-wide points: Monozygotic twin pairs showed more out-of-frame TCR alpha sharing than models estimated. Cord blood's abundant beta clonotypes had fewer insertions, unlike memory repertoires. Out-of-frame alpha sequences shared by twins were enriched for low generation probability.

The sample holds a few counts of this clonotype. Its antigen is as yet unknown. One entry per CDR3 protein results from TCRdb running MiXCR on the 5' RACE reads. The sample consists of 1.5 million to 2 million distinct CDR3 sequences, around 29% of them appearing once. Trimming left V 5 bases short and J 0 bases short, with 17 bases between. The CDR3 is made up of 17 amino acids. The V gene's germline CDR1 is MDHEN and CDR2 SYDVKM. The receptor's source is a newborn girl in good health. What was sequenced was cord blood. The genes are TRBV28 and TRBJ1-5, with TRBD1 as a possible D gene (5 bases). The CDR3 region has the DNA TGTGCCAGCAGTACCGACAGTGTCGGGTATAGCAATCAGCCCCAGCATTTT. Translating it yields CASSTDSVGYSNQPQHF.